The clone carrying this TCR beta chain has just a few counts. The target antigen is unknown. The CDR3 runs to 14 residues. V lost 4 bases and J lost 4, with 13 bases in between. Germline-derived CDR1 and CDR2 are MNHEY and SMNVEV (reference sequence). Assay used: immunoSEQ multiplex PCR; TCRdb lists only in-frame clones, some missing. The sample has around 77,000 clones; 75% to 90% are singletons. This entry belongs to a study of T cell responses to AZD1222 COVID-19 vaccine. Findings of the study overall: The peak T cell response came first, and repertoires were sampled only after it. Among those given AZD1222, only 5 to 7 were seropositive at baseline. Donors were largely white British and mainly female; clonal diversity was possibly underestimated.

V is TRBV27 and J is TRBJ1-1; no clear D gene. The clonotype originates from an adult in good health. Sequenced material: peripheral blood, taken on day 0 of AZD1222 vaccination. Written as DNA, the CDR3 is TGTGCCAGCAGTTGGGGTGGGCTGGGCACTGAAGCTTTCTTT. Amino acids: CASSWGGLGTEAFF.